This is a list of T cell receptor beta chains from one sample in a study of blood T cell repertoires in COVID-19. Sequencing used immunoSEQ multiplex PCR; TCRdb keeps in-frame clones, though not all of them. This sample yields over 150,000 clones, of which more than 70% are seen a single time; approximately 7% belongs to the top ten. The sequenced sample consisted of peripheral blood. These receptor sequences come from a man between 50 and 59 years old with active or convalescent COVID-19. Each CDR3 is given with its conserved first and last residue.

v_gene	len	CDR3aa
TRBV7-2	14	CASSRDRTYNEQFF
TRBV5-4	15	CASSLGGGTYNEQFF
TRBV18	14	CASSGQTNNEKLFF
TRBV5-6	15	CASSGSRGVSEGYTF
TRBV11-1	15	CASIGGQGRWTEAFF
TRBV5-5	15	CASSLAGTAPYEQYF
TRBV9	14	CASSVDGGGYEQYF
TRBV5-1	15	CASSLDRIASDTQYF
TRBV24-1	17	CATSDFGGQAVPGELFF
TRBV27	14	CASSLSGSGQPQHF
TRBV5-1	13	CASSLRQDGEQYF
TRBV7-2	12	CASSPLRGTQYF
TRBV5-1	15	CASSRVGDTLYEQYF
TRBV7-2	14	CASRTGTYTDTQYF
TRBV4-1	15	CASSPRDRGSQPQHF
TRBV7-8	17	CASSPGAQDRGNYGYTF
TRBV9	13	CASSGGFAGELFF
TRBV9	16	CASSGGEVSGLNEQFF
TRBV11-3	16	CASSLDPLAGSAQQFF
TRBV27	14	CASSPYERMNEQFF
TRBV4-3	14	CASSQDRQPYEQYF
TRBV11-3	14	CASSLTRNQETQYF
TRBV4-1	13	CASSKDKNTEAFF
TRBV10-3	16	CAIRKQGGSGTDTQYF
TRBV7-3	17	CASSPGTSGGAQETQYF
TRBV6-2/TRBV6-3	15	CASSYRAGGGETQYF
TRBV19	18	CASSHRTPDRAGGEKLFF
TRBV7-2	16	CASSLRGGNANQPQHF
TRBV5-1	16	CASSRTGGKSTIEQFF
TRBV5-8	13	CASSLVRRNGYTF
TRBV5-4	18	CASSLGGSGTTYTGELFF
TRBV3-1/TRBV3-2	14	CASTSGGANYGYTF
TRBV5-5	14	CASSLVGRSYEQYF
TRBV19	15	CASTPDGGVNTEAFF
TRBV12-3/TRBV12-4	12	CASSLFMDTQYF
TRBV5-6	14	CASSSGQGAFEQYF
TRBV7-9	13	CASSFLRGETQYF
TRBV4-2	17	CASSQGDQRAVGDTQYF
TRBV24-1	15	CATSDFGRGTDTQYF
TRBV7-3	16	CASSSGLAGGPETQYF
TRBV7-3	16	CASSSWTGRSYNEQFF